This TCR beta chain stems from a study of blood T cell repertoires in COVID-19. Overall study context: COVID-19 samples collected from the United States, Italy and Spain covered acute and convalescent phases. Nucleic acid was either cDNA or gDNA, and it came from T cells, B-cell-depleted T cells, or PBMCs.

Authors' analysis steps: Amplification with reference gene primers provided the estimates of nucleated cell counts. This table comes from immunoSEQ multiplex PCR, and its TCRdb copy is limited to in-frame clones, with some not included. The DNA was the basis for D and trimming; V, J and clone size are from that table. Seen here are 240,000 or so clones, around 83% observed once, and the top ten hold 3.4%. The V gene end was trimmed by 7 bases and the J gene end by 4 bases; junction bases not matched to a gene: 15. The CDR3 contains 18 residues. Germline loops: CDR1 LNHDA, CDR2 SQIVND (reference sequence).

The chain combines TRBV19 with TRBJ2-1; 11 nucleotides match TRBD2. Sequencing used peripheral blood. This receptor was obtained from a young woman with acute or convalescent COVID-19. CDR3 nucleotide sequence: TGTGCCAGTACCCGATCCCCCGGACTAGCGGGTAGTTACAATGAGCAGTTCTTC. Residues: CASTRSPGLAGSYNEQFF.